These 10 T cell receptor beta chains were all obtained from the same sample, sequenced in a study of molecular identifiers for immune sequencing clone quantification. TCRdb redid the calling of the PCR reads with MiXCR, one entry per CDR3 protein. The sample yields just under 650,000 distinct CDR3 sequences, less than 20% seen once. The sample comprised naive CD8+ T cells from blood, with Jurkat cell RNA spiked in. Subset of the sample: FACS-sorted CD8+CD4-CCR7+CD45RA+ naive T cells. The receptors derive from a human donor in good health. Some libraries in this study had Jurkat cell RNA spiked in.

There are many counts of this clonotype. The chain combines TRBV30 with TRBJ1-2; 8 bases map to TRBD1. This CDR3 is built from 13 residues. In germline, CDR1 is GTSNPN, CDR2 SVGIG (reference sequence). Trimming cost V 2 bases and J 4 bases; bases outside gene matches: 3. This CDR3 reads CAWSHGQGYGYTF. CDR3 sequence (DNA): TGTGCCTGGAGTCATGGACAGGGCTATGGCTACACCTTC.

This clonotype was recorded at least ten times. This chain joins TRBV6-2 or TRBV6-3 and TRBJ2-7; D is tentatively TRBD1 or TRBD2 (6 bases each). Germline V gives CDR1 MNHEY, CDR2 SVGEGT. The V end was cut by 2 bases, the J end by 3 bases, with 8 bases between. The CDR3 consists of 13 residues. CDR3 in amino acids: CASSYRGVYEQYF. The CDR3 bases are TGTGCCAGCAGTTACAGGGGGGTCTACGAGCAGTACTTC.

This clonotype was recorded many times. This chain uses TRBV7-9 with TRBJ2-1, with D unclear. Germline assignment: CDR1 SEHNR and CDR2 FQNEAQ (reference sequence). This CDR3 region has 14 residues. V shed 4 bases and J shed 5 bases, with 12 bases lying between them. The CDR3 nucleotides are TGTGCCAGCAGCTATCTACACGAGGACAATGAGCAGTTCTTC. Amino acids: CASSYLHEDNEQFF.

This clonotype was seen a few times. V and J are TRBV7-9 and TRBJ2-1, with D perhaps being TRBD1 or TRBD2 (5 bases each). The CDR3 runs 15 residues. In germline, CDR1 is SEHNR, CDR2 FQNEAQ (reference sequence). V shed 3 bases and J shed 2 bases, with 11 bases lying between them. CDR3 coding DNA: TGTGCCAGCAGCTTCCTCGGGACCGCCTACAATGAGCAGTTCTTC. It yields the protein CASSFLGTAYNEQFF.

This clonotype has at least ten counts. The rearrangement links TRBV2 to TRBJ1-5; D uncertain. V was clipped by 4 bases and J by 1 base, with 11 bases between them. CDR3 size: 15 residues. Germline V gene lookup returns CDR1 SNHLY and CDR2 FYNNEI. CDR3 coding DNA: TGTGCCAGCAGTGGAATAAGCATCAGCAATCAGCCCCAGCATTTT. Its translation: CASSGISISNQPQHF.

A word on this clonotype: A read error is likely, as this CDR3 ends without the conserved phenylalanine or tryptophan. J is TRBJ2-5 and V is TRBV18; 10 nucleotides align to TRBD2. The CDR3 has 15 residues. Germline V gene data show CDR1 as KGHSH and CDR2 as LQKENI. Trimming removed 6 bases from V and 2 bases from J; junction bases left unmatched: 6. The DNA for the CDR3 is TGTGCCAGCTCCCTTAGCGGGGGGCGACAAGAGACCCAGTACCTC. Its translation is CASSLSGGRQETQYL.

This clonotype occurred many times. V usage is TRBV5-4 and J usage is TRBJ2-2, with TRBD2 as a possible D gene (6 bases). The CDR3 runs 14 residues. Germline V gene sequence: CDR1 SGHNT, CDR2 YYREEE (reference sequence). V shed 7 bases and J shed 1 base, with 11 bases lying between them. The CDR3 loop is CASGTQGNTGELFF. DNA of the CDR3: TGTGCCAGCGGGACTCAGGGGAACACCGGGGAGCTGTTTTTT.

This clonotype has a count of ten or more. The chain couples TRBV27 to TRBJ2-7; TRBD1 is a possible D gene (6 bases). V was cut by 2 bases and J by 5 bases, with 13 bases left in between. Germline values: CDR1 MNHEY, CDR2 SMNVEV (reference sequence). CDR3 length: 14 residues. CDR3 sequence: CASSLMARGHEQYF. CDR3 sequence (DNA): TGTGCCAGCAGTTTAATGGCCAGGGGTCACGAGCAGTACTTC.

About this clonotype itself: A much larger clonotype is one base distant, so this may be a read error. The J gene is TRBJ1-5, the V gene TRBV19; 7 bases agree with TRBD1. The CDR3 is 13 amino acids. Germline lookup yields CDR1 LNHDA and CDR2 SQIVND (reference sequence). The CDR3 sequence is CASTPGQLTPQNF. DNA of the CDR3: TGTGCCAGTACCCCGGGACAGCTTACTCCCCAGAATTTT.

This clonotype was found many times. This rearrangement joins TRBV6-2 or TRBV6-3 to TRBJ1-5; D call uncertain. CDR1 and CDR2 from the germline V gene are MNHEY and SVGEGT. Trimming stripped 0 bases from V and 0 bases from J, with 6 bases between. The CDR3 has 15 amino acids. The CDR3 bases are TGTGCCAGCAGTTACTCTCCAGGTAGCAATCAGCCCCAGCATTTT. Its protein is CASSYSPGSNQPQHF.